Shown below are 18 T cell receptor beta chains from a single sample sequenced in a study of cytomegalovirus exposure and HLA in healthy donors. The PCR contained 60 Vbeta and 13 Jbeta primers. Sequencing was performed with immunoSEQ multiplex PCR; in TCRdb, only in-frame clones are kept and a portion is missing. The table lists some 150,000 clones, around four fifths of them singletons. The sample taken for sequencing was PBMCs. The receptors originated from a man aged 50 or older in good health and CMV-seropositive.

The rearrangement links TRBV7-2 to TRBJ1-6; D unclear. V gave up 5 bases and J gave up 7 bases, with 6 bases separating them. This CDR3 contains 12 residues. Germline CDR1 reads SGHTA; CDR2 reads FQGNSA. The CDR3 here is CASSPTNSPLHF. DNA for the CDR3: TGTGCCAGCAGCCCTACGAATTCACCCCTCCACTTT. The full variable domain, completed using reference TRBV7-2 and TRBJ1-6, is GAGVSQSPSNKVTEKGKDVELRCDPISGHTALYWYRQSLGQGLEFLIYFQGNSAPDKSGLPSDRFSAERTGGSVSTLTIQRTQQEDSAVYLCASSPTNSPLHFGNGTRLTVT.

This chain connects TRBV7-2 to TRBJ1-5, with TRBD1 matching over 7 bases. Trimming cost V 2 bases and J 6 bases; bases outside gene matches: 4. Germline-derived CDR1 and CDR2 are SGHTA and FQGNSA. The CDR3 consists of 14 residues. The CDR3 sequence is CASSLKQGVQPQHF. As DNA, the CDR3 is TGTGCCAGCAGCTTAAAGCAGGGGGTTCAGCCCCAGCATTTT.

This sequence joins TRBV6-5 and TRBJ1-4; D is unclear. Germline V lookup: CDR1 MNHEY, CDR2 SVGAGI. The CDR3 runs to 15 residues. The germline V and J ends were trimmed by 6 bases and 2 bases, with 13 bases remaining between them. In nucleotides, the CDR3 is TGTGCCAGCAGCCCATACTCCGCTACTAATGAAAAACTGTTTTTT. This encodes CASSPYSATNEKLFF.

The V and J genes are TRBV19 and TRBJ1-5, with D perhaps TRBD1 (6 bases). Germline V gives CDR1 LNHDA, CDR2 SQIVND (reference sequence). V gave up 1 base and J gave up 3 bases, with 16 bases separating them. The CDR3 covers 17 residues. CDR3 sequence reads: CASSIVRAGVNNQPQHF. CDR3 sequence (DNA): TGTGCCAGTAGTATAGTCCGGGCAGGGGTTAACAATCAGCCCCAGCATTTT.

Only one count was recorded for this clone. The gene calls are TRBV2 and TRBJ2-5, with 7 bases identical to TRBD1. CDR3 length: 16 residues. Germline V CDR1 and CDR2: SNHLY, FYNNEI. Trimming took 6 bases from V and 4 from J; bases not matched to a gene: 14. The CDR3 here is CASRRRDTPGGETQYF. The CDR3 nucleotides are TGTGCCAGCAGACGCCGGGACACTCCAGGGGGAGAGACCCAGTACTTC.

There are many counts of this clone. The chain combines TRBV18 with TRBJ2-5; D may be TRBD2 (5 bases). V was clipped by 9 bases and J by 5 bases, with 13 bases between them. This CDR3 contains 12 residues. The germline CDR1 and CDR2 sequences are KGHSH and LQKENI. Written as DNA, the CDR3 is TGTGCCAGTTATGGACCGGGGGAGACCCAGTACTTC. It specifies CASYGPGETQYF.

This clone has only a few counts. This chain connects TRBV29-1 to TRBJ2-1, with 11 bases aligning to TRBD2. Germline V gene sequence: CDR1 SQVTM, CDR2 ANQGSEA. The CDR3 loop spans 13 amino acids. V gave up 7 bases and J gave up 8 bases; unmatched junction bases: 7. This CDR3 reads CSGLAGGRDEQFF. As DNA, the CDR3 is TGCAGCGGTCTAGCGGGGGGCCGGGATGAGCAGTTCTTC.

V and J are TRBV28 and TRBJ1-2; the match to TRBD1 covers 10 bases. The length of the CDR3 is 17 residues. Trimming took 5 bases from V and 8 from J; bases not matched to a gene: 17. Germline V gives CDR1 MDHEN, CDR2 SYDVKM. For the CDR3, the DNA is TGTGCCAGCAGTACCCGACAGGGGGCGCGTGGCTGGTACGGCTACACCTTC. It yields the protein CASSTRQGARGWYGYTF.

The gene calls are TRBV7-2 and TRBJ2-3, with 10 positions matching TRBD2. The CDR3 has 15 amino acids. CDR1 is SGHTA and CDR2 is FQGNSA in the germline V gene. After removal of 1 base from V and 7 bases from J, the junction contained 5 bases not matched to a gene. CDR3 amino acids: CASSLERGGGHTQYF. For the CDR3, the DNA is TGTGCCAGCAGCTTAGAGCGGGGGGGAGGGCATACGCAGTATTTT.

This clone was recorded a few times. This rearrangement joins TRBV5-1 to TRBJ1-1; D not certain. The germline CDR1 and CDR2 sequences are SGHRS and YFSETQ. This CDR3 region has 14 residues. V was clipped by 0 bases and J by 1 base, with 7 bases between them. CDR3 bases: TGCGCCAGCAGCTTGGGGCCGCCGAACACTGAAGCTTTCTTT. The encoded protein is CASSLGPPNTEAFF.

This chain links TRBV4-2 with TRBJ1-3, with a weak D call TRBD1 (6 bases). This CDR3 is 17 amino acids long. The germline V and J ends were trimmed by 8 bases and 2 bases, with 22 bases remaining between them. Germline assignment: CDR1 LGHNA and CDR2 YNFKEQ. CDR3: CASSPERAGGTGNTIYF. CDR3 nucleotides: TGTGCCAGCTCCCCTGAGCGAGCGGGGGGCACTGGAAACACCATATATTTT.

This clone showed up just a few times. This chain uses TRBV11-2 with TRBJ1-2, with 9 bases matching TRBD1. V trimming: 5 bases; J trimming: 8 bases; junction bases outside the gene matches: 12. Germline V gene sequence: CDR1 SGHAT, CDR2 FQNNGV. The CDR3 loop spans 15 amino acids. This chain's CDR3 is CASSNGTGTLRGYTF. DNA for the CDR3: TGTGCCAGCAGCAACGGGACAGGGACGTTGCGAGGCTACACCTTC. Filled out from reference TRBV11-2 and TRBJ1-2, the complete variable domain reads EAGVAQSPRYKIIEKRQSVAFWCNPISGHATLYWYQQILGQGPKLLIQFQNNGVVDDSQLPKDRFSAERLKGVDSTLKIQPAKLEDSAVYLCASSNGTGTLRGYTFGSGTRLTVV.

V is TRBV6-4 and J is TRBJ2-2; weak D call: TRBD2 (6 bases). The CDR3 covers 16 residues. Germline lookup yields CDR1 MRHNA and CDR2 SNTAGT. V dropped 4 bases and J dropped 0 bases, with 12 bases sitting between them. The CDR3 DNA sequence: TGTGCCAGCAGTGCGGGACTGTCCGCGAACACCGGGGAGCTGTTTTTT. As protein: CASSAGLSANTGELFF.

This clone has more than one count but fewer than ten. The chain is built from TRBV5-1 and TRBJ2-2; 7 nucleotides agree with TRBD1. This CDR3 region has 13 residues. J was trimmed by 6 bases and V by 4 bases; bases with no gene match: 3. Germline CDR1 SGHRS, CDR2 YFSETQ. The CDR3 reads CASSLQGPGELFF. CDR3 bases: TGCGCCAGCAGCCTACAGGGGCCCGGGGAGCTGTTTTTT.

This chain joins TRBV30 and TRBJ2-5, with 9 bases fitting TRBD2. The V and J ends lost 0 bases and 5 bases, in that order; junction bases with no gene match: 10. The CDR3 consists of 16 residues. Germline CDR1 reads GTSNPN; CDR2 reads SVGIG (reference sequence). The CDR3 loop reads CAWSVGAGGYGETQYF. CDR3 bases: TGTGCCTGGAGTGTGGGAGCGGGGGGTTATGGGGAGACCCAGTACTTC. Looking up the rest from reference TRBV30 and TRBJ2-5 gives the full variable domain: SQTIHQWPATLVQPVGSPLSLECTVEGTSNPNLYWYRQAAGRGLQLLFYSVGIGQISSEVPQNLSASRPQDRQFILSSKKLLLSDSGFYLCAWSVGAGGYGETQYFGPGTRLLVL.

J is TRBJ1-1 and V is TRBV7-9; D remains unclear. The V and J ends lost 0 bases and 1 base respectively, with 3 bases between them. The CDR3 contains 13 residues. CDR1 and CDR2 (germline): SEHNR, FQNEAQ (reference sequence). As DNA, the CDR3 is TGTGCCAGCAGCTTAGCGGCGAACACTGAAGCTTTCTTT. Translating gives CASSLAANTEAFF.

The chain couples TRBV21-1 to TRBJ1-2. TRBV21-1 is an annotated pseudogene. The CDR3 spans 16 residues. As DNA, the CDR3 is TGTGCCAGCAGAAATGGGGGGGAGGGGATTAGCTATGGCTACACCTTC. The encoded protein is CASRNGGEGISYGYTF.

Comment on this clone: The sample carries other DNA sequences with the same CDR3. The rearrangement links TRBV5-1 to TRBJ1-5, with 8 nucleotides matching TRBD1. Per germline, CDR1 SGHRS and CDR2 YFSETQ. CDR3 size: 15 residues. V was pared by 3 bases and J by 5 bases, with 7 bases of the junction left unmatched. CDR3 sequence (DNA): TGCGCCAGCAGCTCTGGGACAGGAGGAGATCAGCCCCAGCATTTT. Translating gives CASSSGTGGDQPQHF.